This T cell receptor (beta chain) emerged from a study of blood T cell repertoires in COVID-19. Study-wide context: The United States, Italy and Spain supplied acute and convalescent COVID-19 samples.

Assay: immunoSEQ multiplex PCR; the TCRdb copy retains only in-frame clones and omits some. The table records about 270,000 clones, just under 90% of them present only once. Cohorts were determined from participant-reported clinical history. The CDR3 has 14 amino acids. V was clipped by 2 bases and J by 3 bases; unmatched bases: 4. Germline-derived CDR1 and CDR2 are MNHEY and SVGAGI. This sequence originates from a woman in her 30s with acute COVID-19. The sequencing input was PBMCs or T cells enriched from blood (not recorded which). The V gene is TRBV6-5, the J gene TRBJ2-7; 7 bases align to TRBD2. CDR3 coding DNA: TGTGCCAGCAGTTACGCGGGAGTAGTCTACGAGCAGTACTTC. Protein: CASSYAGVVYEQYF.